This TCR beta chain comes out of a study of breast tumors, draining lymph nodes, adjacent tissues. This clonotype appeared many times. TCRdb ran MiXCR on the multiplex PCR reads and lists one entry per CDR3 protein. Found here are about 230,000 distinct CDR3 sequences, about 30% of them singletons; the top ten hold about 1.4%. V dropped 4 bases and J dropped 8 bases, with 6 bases sitting between them. The CDR3 runs to 11 residues. The germline V gene encodes CDR1 MDHEN and CDR2 SYDVKM. Samples came from axillary lymph nodes draining the breast cancer. Sequencing used axillary lymph node tissue. This chain connects TRBV28 to TRBJ1-5; no reliable D call. This clonotype originated in a female donor with breast cancer. Some clones in this sample may be carry-over from other donors' samples. The CDR3 loop reads CASSSSKPQHF. CDR3 DNA: TGTGCCAGCAGTTCTAGTAAGCCCCAGCATTTT.